This TCR beta chain was captured in a study of control samples from healthy donors and cancer patients. Here immunoSEQ multiplex PCR was the method, and the copy in TCRdb shows in-frame clones only, minus some. This table holds about 180,000 clones, 90% found once. Germline-derived CDR1 and CDR2 are MDHEN and SYDVKM. V dropped 2 bases and J dropped 0; count of bases not matched to a gene: 10. This CDR3 has 18 residues. The source is a woman aged 50 to 60 in good health. This chain links TRBV28 with TRBJ2-4; 7 positions match TRBD1. Specimen: blood. The CDR3 loop is CASSLAEQGNLAKNIQYF. The CDR3 DNA follows: TGTGCCAGCAGTTTAGCCGAACAGGGGAACCTAGCCAAAAACATTCAGTACTTC.